The rows below give T cell receptor beta chains drawn from one sample of a study of T cells in Graves' hyperthyroidism and ophthalmopathy. TCRdb itself ran the multiplex PCR reads through MiXCR, one entry per CDR3 protein. The data show hundreds of thousands of distinct CDR3 sequences, with roughly 15% seen just once and around 3.5% held by the top ten. Sequenced: blood. Receptors were obtained from a woman aged 40 to 55 with Graves' ophthalmopathy. Both conserved end residues are part of each CDR3. D genes are given only for firm matches. Clone size, where shown, is once, few, many, or a class for clones that have expanded.

NA	TRBD2	17	TRBV10-3	TRBJ2-2	CAIRNPGTSGPTGELFF	TGTGCCATCAGGAACCCCGGGACTAGCGGTCCCACCGGGGAGCTGTTTTTT
few	TRBD2	17	TRBV6-1	TRBJ2-2	CASSYYRVAGSTGELFF	TGTGCCAGCAGTTACTACCGGGTAGCGGGGAGCACCGGGGAGCTGTTTTTT
NA	NA	15	TRBV20-1	TRBJ2-1	CSASVDRLSYNEQFF	TGCAGTGCCTCAGTGGACAGATTATCCTACAATGAGCAGTTCTTC
NA	NA	13	TRBV10-3	TRBJ1-2	CAISVSPTSGYTF	TGTGCCATCAGTGTCTCTCCAACCAGTGGCTACACCTTC
many	NA	15	TRBV5-1	TRBJ2-2	CASSLQGPNTGELFF	TGCGCCAGCAGCTTGCAGGGACCGAACACCGGGGAGCTGTTTTTT
NA	TRBD1	14	TRBV7-3	TRBJ1-1	CASSPAGGDTEAFF	TGTGCCAGCAGCCCGGCAGGGGGTGACACTGAAGCTTTCTTT
many	NA	13	TRBV27	TRBJ1-5	CASSRAFNQPQHF	TGTGCCAGCAGTAGGGCCTTCAATCAGCCCCAGCATTTT
many	NA	13	TRBV30	TRBJ1-2	CAWRRTTNYGYTF	TGTGCCTGGAGACGGACCACTAACTATGGCTACACCTTC
few	NA	16	TRBV7-8	TRBJ1-4	CASSLARGRRGVNLFF	TGTGCCAGCAGCTTAGCGCGAGGACGGAGGGGAGTTAATCTGTTTTTT
NA	TRBD1	14	TRBV6-1	TRBJ2-7	CASRGTGGPYEQYF	TGTGCCAGCAGAGGGACAGGGGGCCCCTACGAGCAGTACTTC
many	TRBD1	17	TRBV12-3/TRBV12-4	TRBJ2-5	CASSFWVGGQGQETQYF	TGTGCCAGCAGTTTTTGGGTAGGGGGACAGGGACAAGAGACCCAGTACTTC
NA	TRBD1	16	TRBV27	TRBJ2-3	CASSFDRGGITDTQYF	TGTGCCAGCAGTTTCGACAGGGGTGGGATCACAGATACGCAGTATTTT
many	TRBD1	13	TRBV20-1	TRBJ2-5	CSASRDRAETQYF	TGCAGTGCTAGTAGGGACAGGGCTGAGACCCAGTACTTC
many	NA	15	TRBV3-1	TRBJ1-1	CASSQGGAMNTEAFF	TGTGCCAGCAGCCAAGGGGGGGCCATGAACACTGAAGCTTTCTTT
many	TRBD1	14	TRBV28	TRBJ2-1	CASRSTGKGYEQFF	TGTGCCAGCAGGTCGACAGGGAAGGGCTATGAGCAGTTCTTC
NA	TRBD1	15	TRBV28	TRBJ2-1	CASRTGQSPYNEQFF	TGTGCCAGCAGAACGGGACAGAGCCCCTACAATGAGCAGTTCTTC
many	NA	12	TRBV24-1	TRBJ1-5	CATSEPNGPQHF	TGTGCCACCAGTGAACCGAATGGGCCCCAGCATTTT
many	NA	13	TRBV7-9	TRBJ2-1	CATTLGVYNEQFF	TGTGCCACAACTTTGGGGGTCTACAATGAGCAGTTCTTC
NA	NA	16	TRBV29-1	TRBJ1-1	CSVGRGLQGRNTEAFF	TGCAGCGTTGGGAGGGGCCTCCAGGGCCGGAACACTGAAGCTTTCTTT
few	NA	12	TRBV18	TRBJ2-3	CASSPGVDTQYF	TGTGCCAGCTCCCCCGGGGTGGATACGCAGTATTTT
few	NA	13	TRBV10-1	TRBJ1-6	CAPGGPKNSPLHF	TGCGCCCCCGGGGGACCCAAGAATTCACCCCTCCACTTT
many	NA	13	TRBV18	TRBJ2-1	CASSPTVGNEQFF	TGTGCCAGCTCACCGACAGTGGGCAATGAGCAGTTCTTC
many	TRBD1	15	TRBV28	TRBJ2-3	CASSSPTGEADTQYF	TGTGCCAGCAGTTCCCCGACAGGGGAAGCAGATACGCAGTATTTT
many	TRBD2	12	TRBV20-1	TRBJ2-7	CSAQREFSEQYF	TGCAGTGCCCAGCGGGAGTTTTCCGAGCAGTACTTC
many	NA	13	TRBV7-2	TRBJ2-7	CASSLARFYEQYF	TGTGCCAGCAGCTTAGCGCGATTCTACGAGCAGTACTTC
many	NA	14	TRBV5-1	TRBJ1-1	CASSLDPGFTEAFF	TGCGCCAGCAGCTTGGACCCAGGATTTACTGAAGCTTTCTTT
NA	NA	12	TRBV5-1	TRBJ2-7	CASSLELDEQYF	TGCGCCAGCAGCTTGGAGCTGGACGAGCAGTACTTC
NA	NA	14	TRBV12-3/TRBV12-4	TRBJ1-1	CASSLLSGGYEAFF	TGTGCCAGCAGTTTATTAAGCGGGGGGTATGAAGCTTTCTTT
NA	NA	14	TRBV5-1	TRBJ2-5	CASSLEAHQETQYF	TGCGCCAGCAGCTTGGAGGCCCACCAAGAGACCCAGTACTTC
NA	NA	17	TRBV28	TRBJ2-6	CASSPRTGRAGANVLTF	TGTGCCAGCAGTCCCCGGACAGGGAGGGCAGGGGCCAACGTCCTGACTTTC
many	TRBD1	14	TRBV3-1	TRBJ1-1	CASSLDRTNTEAFF	TGTGCCAGCAGCCTGGACAGGACGAACACTGAAGCTTTCTTT
many	NA	15	TRBV2	TRBJ2-3	CASSSGPGRGDTQYF	TGTGCCAGCAGTAGCGGACCGGGACGGGGAGATACGCAGTATTTT
many	NA	17	TRBV11-3	TRBJ2-5	CASSKGAGEQGQETQYF	TGTGCCAGCAGCAAAGGGGCGGGGGAACAGGGACAAGAGACCCAGTACTTC
many	NA	12	TRBV2	TRBJ1-1	CAIRTRNTEAFF	TGTGCCATACGCACACGGAACACTGAAGCTTTCTTT
NA	TRBD1	14	TRBV5-1	TRBJ2-3	CASSWGQYPDTQYF	TGCGCCAGCAGCTGGGGACAGTACCCAGATACGCAGTATTTT
many	TRBD1	12	TRBV2	TRBJ1-1	CAETGRNTEAFF	TGTGCGGAGACAGGGCGGAACACTGAAGCTTTCTTT
NA	TRBD1	14	TRBV30	TRBJ1-5	CAWSSGQGVQPQHF	TGTGCCTGGAGTTCGGGACAGGGCGTACAGCCCCAGCATTTT
many	NA	16	TRBV2	TRBJ1-4	CASSETTGARLVKLFF	TGTGCCAGCAGTGAGACGACGGGCGCGCGGTTAGTGAAACTGTTTTTT
many	NA	15	TRBV6-1	TRBJ1-1	CASSELTTRDTEAFF	TGTGCCAGCAGTGAGTTGACAACAAGGGACACTGAAGCTTTCTTT
many	NA	14	TRBV13	TRBJ2-7	CASSFQGNSYEQYF	TGTGCCAGCAGCTTCCAAGGCAATTCCTACGAGCAGTACTTC
many	NA	17	TRBV20-1	TRBJ2-3	CSARDRGTARIYDTQYF	TGCAGTGCTAGAGATCGGGGGACAGCGAGGATTTACGATACGCAGTATTTT
NA	TRBD2	14	TRBV5-1	TRBJ2-3	CASKSGISTDTQYF	TGCGCCAGCAAGAGCGGGATTAGCACAGATACGCAGTATTTT
many	TRBD1	14	TRBV29-1	TRBJ2-3	CSETGTGAADTQYF	TGCAGCGAAACCGGGACAGGGGCGGCAGATACGCAGTATTTT